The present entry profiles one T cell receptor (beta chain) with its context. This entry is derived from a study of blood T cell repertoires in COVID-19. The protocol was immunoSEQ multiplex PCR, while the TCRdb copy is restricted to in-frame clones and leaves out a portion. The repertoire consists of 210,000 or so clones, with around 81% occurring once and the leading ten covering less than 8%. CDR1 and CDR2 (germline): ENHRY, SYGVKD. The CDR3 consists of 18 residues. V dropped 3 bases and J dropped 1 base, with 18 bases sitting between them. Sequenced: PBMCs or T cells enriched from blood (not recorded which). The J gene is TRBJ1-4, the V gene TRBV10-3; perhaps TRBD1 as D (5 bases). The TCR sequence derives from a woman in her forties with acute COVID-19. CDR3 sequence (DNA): TGTGCCATCAGTGATCCCCCTGGAAGGGGTGAAACTAATGAAAAACTGTTTTTT. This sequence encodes CAISDPPGRGETNEKLFF.